These T cell receptor beta chains were read from a single sample in a study of early T cells in non-severe SARS-CoV-2 infection. MiXCR, run by TCRdb on the 5' RACE reads, gives a single entry per CDR3 protein. The sample carries about 50,000 distinct CDR3 sequences, less than 15% recorded once. The sequenced sample consisted of whole blood. These receptors were obtained from an adult who was a healthcare worker with PCR-confirmed SARS-CoV-2 infection or an uninfected control (not recorded which). The conserved cysteine and the conserved F or W are not part of the CDR3 here. The order of the fields is V gene, CDR3 protein.

TRBV7-2	ASSLASYGYT
TRBV6-2/TRBV6-3	ASSDPYSGGPGEY
TRBV18	ASSGDREETQY
TRBV5-5	ASSLGLGVGTDTQY
TRBV7-2	ASYRGPANTEAF
TRBV7-9	ASSDRQGWPYEQY
TRBV4-1	ASSQEHWGLQETQY
TRBV5-1	ASSLLAGLQSSYNEQF
TRBV6-6	ASSYPGRVYEQY
TRBV13	ASSAETGRTEAF
TRBV7-2	ASSLATGDGYT
TRBV27	ASSARPRDEQF
TRBV20-1	SARDPGTAEPEAF
TRBV19	ASSGDIYYNEQF
TRBV19	ASSILDTQY
TRBV29-1	SVVTSGRPVTDTQY
TRBV2	ASRGESYGYT
TRBV20-1	SAGAPRTEAF
TRBV27	ASSFTTGLNTEAF
TRBV6-1	ASSWGSSFPTNEKLF
TRBV6-2/TRBV6-3	ASSPPLTLDRQPQH
TRBV12-3/TRBV12-4	ASSQDDPPYEQY
TRBV27	ASSFRLAFYNEQF
TRBV7-9	ASSLMANTEAF
TRBV5-1	ASSIEPYNEQF
TRBV6-1	GLGDTEAF